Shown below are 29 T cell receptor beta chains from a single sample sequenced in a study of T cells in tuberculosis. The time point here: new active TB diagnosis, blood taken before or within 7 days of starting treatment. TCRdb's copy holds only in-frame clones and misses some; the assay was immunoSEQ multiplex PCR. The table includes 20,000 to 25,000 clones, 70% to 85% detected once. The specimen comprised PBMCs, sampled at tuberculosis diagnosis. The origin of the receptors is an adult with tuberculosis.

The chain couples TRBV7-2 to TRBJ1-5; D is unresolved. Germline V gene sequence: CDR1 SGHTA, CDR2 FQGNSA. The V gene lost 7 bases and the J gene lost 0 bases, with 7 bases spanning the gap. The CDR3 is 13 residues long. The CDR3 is CASTQDSNQPQHF. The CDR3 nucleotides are TGTGCCAGCACCCAGGATAGCAATCAGCCCCAGCATTTT.

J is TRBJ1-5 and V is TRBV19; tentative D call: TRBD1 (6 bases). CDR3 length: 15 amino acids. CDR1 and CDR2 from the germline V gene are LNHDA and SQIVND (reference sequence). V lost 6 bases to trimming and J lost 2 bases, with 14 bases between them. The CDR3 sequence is CASRRQDSGNQPQHF. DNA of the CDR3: TGTGCCAGTAGACGACAGGACTCGGGCAATCAGCCCCAGCATTTT.

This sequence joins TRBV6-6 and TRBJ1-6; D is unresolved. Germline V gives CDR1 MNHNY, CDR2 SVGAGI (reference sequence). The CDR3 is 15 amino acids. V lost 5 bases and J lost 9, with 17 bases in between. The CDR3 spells CASSIRKAGISPLHF. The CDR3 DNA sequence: TGTGCCAGCAGTATTAGAAAGGCGGGTATTTCACCCCTCCACTTT.

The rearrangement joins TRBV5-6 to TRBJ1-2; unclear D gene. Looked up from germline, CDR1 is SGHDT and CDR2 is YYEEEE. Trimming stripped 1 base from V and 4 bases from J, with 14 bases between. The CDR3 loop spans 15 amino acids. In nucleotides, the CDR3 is TGTGCCAGCAGCTTGCGAACAGATGATGTCTATGGCTACACCTTC. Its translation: CASSLRTDDVYGYTF.

The CDR3 DNA reads TGTGCCTGGAGGTTTCAGGGCGTCGAGACCCAGTACTTC. This encodes CAWRFQGVETQYF. V and J are TRBV30 and TRBJ2-5; tentatively, D is TRBD1 (5 bases). The CDR3 is made up of 13 amino acids. Germline V lookup: CDR1 GTSNPN, CDR2 SVGIG (reference sequence). V lost 3 bases to trimming and J lost 5 bases, with 13 bases between them.

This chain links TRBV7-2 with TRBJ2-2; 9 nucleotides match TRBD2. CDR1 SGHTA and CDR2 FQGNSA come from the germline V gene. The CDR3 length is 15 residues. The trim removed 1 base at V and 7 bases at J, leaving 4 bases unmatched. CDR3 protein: CASSLVRGGRGELFF. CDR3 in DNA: TGTGCCAGCAGCTTAGTGCGGGGGGGCCGCGGGGAGCTGTTTTTT.

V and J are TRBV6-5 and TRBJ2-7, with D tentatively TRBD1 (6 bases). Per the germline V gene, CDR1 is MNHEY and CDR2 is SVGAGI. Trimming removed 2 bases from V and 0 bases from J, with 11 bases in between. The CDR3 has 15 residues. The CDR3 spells CASSYGTRASYEQYF. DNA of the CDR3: TGTGCCAGCAGTTACGGGACACGGGCCTCCTACGAGCAGTACTTC.

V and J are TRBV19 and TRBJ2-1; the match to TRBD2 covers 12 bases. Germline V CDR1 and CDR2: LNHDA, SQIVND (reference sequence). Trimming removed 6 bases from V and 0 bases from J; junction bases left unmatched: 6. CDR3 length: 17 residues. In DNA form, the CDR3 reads TGTGCCAGTAGACTAGCGGGAGGCCCGAGCTCCTACAATGAGCAGTTCTTC. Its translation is CASRLAGGPSSYNEQFF.

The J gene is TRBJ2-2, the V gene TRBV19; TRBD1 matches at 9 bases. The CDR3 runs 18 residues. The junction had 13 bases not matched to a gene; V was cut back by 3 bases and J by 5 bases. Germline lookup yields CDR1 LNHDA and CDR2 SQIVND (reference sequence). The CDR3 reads CASSIMGQGAPRTGELFF. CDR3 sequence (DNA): TGTGCCAGTAGTATTATGGGACAGGGAGCCCCGAGGACCGGGGAGCTGTTTTTT.

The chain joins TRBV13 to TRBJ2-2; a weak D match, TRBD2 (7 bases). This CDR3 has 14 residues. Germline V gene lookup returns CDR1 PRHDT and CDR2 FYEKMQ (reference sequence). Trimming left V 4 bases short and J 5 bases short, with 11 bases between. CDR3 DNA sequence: TGTGCCAGCAGCTGGCGGGGGCGGACCGGGGAGCTGTTTTTT. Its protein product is CASSWRGRTGELFF.

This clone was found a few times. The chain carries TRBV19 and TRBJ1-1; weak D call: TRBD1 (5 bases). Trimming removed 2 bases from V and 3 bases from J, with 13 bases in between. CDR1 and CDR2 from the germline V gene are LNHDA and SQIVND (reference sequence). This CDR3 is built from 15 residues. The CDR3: CASSIKHGGDTEAFF. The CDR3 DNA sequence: TGTGCCAGTAGTATAAAACACGGAGGGGACACTGAAGCTTTCTTT.

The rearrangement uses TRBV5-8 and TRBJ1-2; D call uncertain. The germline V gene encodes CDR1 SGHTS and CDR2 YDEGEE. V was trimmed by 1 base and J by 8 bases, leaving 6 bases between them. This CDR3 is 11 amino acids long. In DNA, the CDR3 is TGTGCCAGCAGCTTGTGGCGGGGCTACACCTTC. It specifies CASSLWRGYTF.

The CDR3 region has the DNA TGTGCCAGCAGTAATATTAACAATGAGCAGTTCTTC. Translated, it gives CASSNINNEQFF. The chain links TRBV27 to TRBJ2-1; no clear D gene. The CDR3 runs 12 residues. The V end lost 5 bases, the J end lost 5 bases, and 7 bases lay between the germline ends. CDR1 and CDR2 (germline): MNHEY, SMNVEV (reference sequence).

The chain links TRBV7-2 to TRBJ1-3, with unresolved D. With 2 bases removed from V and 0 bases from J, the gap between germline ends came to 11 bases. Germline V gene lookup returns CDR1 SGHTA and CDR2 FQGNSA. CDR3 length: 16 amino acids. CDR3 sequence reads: CASSLSSPSSGNTIYF. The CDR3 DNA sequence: TGTGCCAGCAGCTTATCGTCCCCGAGCTCTGGAAACACCATATATTTT.

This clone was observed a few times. The CDR3 loop is CASSRQGFNQPQHF. For the CDR3, the DNA is TGTGCCAGCAGCCGACAGGGGTTCAATCAGCCCCAGCATTTT. The rearrangement joins TRBV5-6 to TRBJ1-5, with TRBD1 matching over 8 bases. Germline-derived CDR1 and CDR2 are SGHDT and YYEEEE. The CDR3 loop spans 14 amino acids. Germline trimming cut 4 bases from V and 3 bases from J; bases unmatched to any gene: 3.

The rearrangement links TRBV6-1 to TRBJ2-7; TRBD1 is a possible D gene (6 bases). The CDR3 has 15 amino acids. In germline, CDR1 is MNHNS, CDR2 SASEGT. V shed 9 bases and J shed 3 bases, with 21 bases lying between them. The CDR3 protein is CASSTQGIRIYEQYF. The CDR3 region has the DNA TGTGCCAGTTCAACCCAGGGGATAAGGATCTACGAGCAGTACTTC.

The chain's CDR3 is CASSTRQGRTDTQYF. DNA of the CDR3: TGTGCCAGCAGCACGCGACAGGGACGGACAGATACGCAGTATTTT. V gene TRBV7-6 combines with J gene TRBJ2-3, with 7 bases matching TRBD1. V was pared by 5 bases and J by 3 bases, with 8 bases of the junction left unmatched. CDR3 size: 15 residues. Germline assignment: CDR1 SGHVS and CDR2 FNYEAQ.

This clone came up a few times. The CDR3 spells CAISESSGAENEQFF. The CDR3 nucleotides are TGTGCCATCAGTGAGTCCAGCGGGGCGGAAAATGAGCAGTTCTTC. The chain links TRBV10-3 to TRBJ2-1, with 7 bases lining up with TRBD2. Germline CDR1 is ENHRY and CDR2 is SYGVKD. Trimming cost V 0 bases and J 7 bases; bases outside gene matches: 6. The CDR3 sequence is 15 residues long.

The CDR3 reads CASSLGLRGPEQYF. Here the CDR3 DNA reads TGTGCCAGCAGTTTAGGTTTGCGGGGACCCGAGCAGTACTTC. The chain carries TRBV28 and TRBJ2-7, with a tentative D call TRBD2 (6 bases). Per germline, CDR1 MDHEN and CDR2 SYDVKM. The CDR3 covers 14 residues. V lost 2 bases to trimming and J lost 6 bases, with 14 bases between them.

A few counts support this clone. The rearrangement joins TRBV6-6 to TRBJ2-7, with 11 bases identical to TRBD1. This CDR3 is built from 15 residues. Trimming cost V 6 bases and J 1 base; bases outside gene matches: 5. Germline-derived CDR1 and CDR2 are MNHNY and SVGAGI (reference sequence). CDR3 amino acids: CASSPGTGGSYEQYF. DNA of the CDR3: TGTGCCAGCAGCCCCGGGACAGGGGGATCCTACGAGCAGTACTTC.

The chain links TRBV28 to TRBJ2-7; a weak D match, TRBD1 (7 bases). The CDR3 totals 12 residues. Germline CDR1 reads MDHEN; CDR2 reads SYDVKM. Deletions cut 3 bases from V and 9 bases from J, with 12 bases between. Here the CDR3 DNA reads TGTGCCAGCAGTTTCAGGGGGGCGCCGCAGTACTTC. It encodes CASSFRGAPQYF. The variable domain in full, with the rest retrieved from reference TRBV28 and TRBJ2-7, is DVKVTQSSRYLVKRTGEKVFLECVQDMDHENMFWYRQDPGLGLRLIYFSYDVKMKEKGDIPEGYSVSREKKERFSLILESASTNQTSMYLCASSFRGAPQYFGPGTRLTVT.

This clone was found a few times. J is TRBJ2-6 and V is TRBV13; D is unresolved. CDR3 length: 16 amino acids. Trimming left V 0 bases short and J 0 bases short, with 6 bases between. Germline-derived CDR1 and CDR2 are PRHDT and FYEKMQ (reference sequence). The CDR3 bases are TGTGCCAGCAGCTTAGGGGCTTACTCTGGGGCCAACGTCCTGACTTTC. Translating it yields CASSLGAYSGANVLTF.

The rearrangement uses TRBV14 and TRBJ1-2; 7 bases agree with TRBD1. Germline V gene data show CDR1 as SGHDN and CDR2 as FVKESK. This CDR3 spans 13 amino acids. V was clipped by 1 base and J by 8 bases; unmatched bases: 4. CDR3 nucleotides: TGTGCCAGCAGCCAAGGACAGGGTTGGGGCTACACCTTC. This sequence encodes CASSQGQGWGYTF. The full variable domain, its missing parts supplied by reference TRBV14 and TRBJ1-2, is EAGVTQFPSHSVIEKGQTVTLRCDPISGHDNLYWYRRVMGKEIKFLLHFVKESKQDESGMPNNRFLAERTGGTYSTLKVQPAELEDSGVYFCASSQGQGWGYTFGSGTRLTVV.

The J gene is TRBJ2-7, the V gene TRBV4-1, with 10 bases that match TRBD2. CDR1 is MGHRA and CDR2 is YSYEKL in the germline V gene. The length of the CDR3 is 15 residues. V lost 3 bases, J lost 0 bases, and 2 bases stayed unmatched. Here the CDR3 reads CASSQTSGSSYEQYF. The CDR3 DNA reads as TGCGCCAGCAGCCAGACTAGCGGGTCCTCCTACGAGCAGTACTTC.

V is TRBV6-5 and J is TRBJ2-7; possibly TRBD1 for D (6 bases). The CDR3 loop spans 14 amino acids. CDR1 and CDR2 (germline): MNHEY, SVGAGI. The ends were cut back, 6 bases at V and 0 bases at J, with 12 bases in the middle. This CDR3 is CASRTHRDSYEQYF. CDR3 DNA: TGTGCCAGCAGGACTCACAGGGACTCCTACGAGCAGTACTTC.

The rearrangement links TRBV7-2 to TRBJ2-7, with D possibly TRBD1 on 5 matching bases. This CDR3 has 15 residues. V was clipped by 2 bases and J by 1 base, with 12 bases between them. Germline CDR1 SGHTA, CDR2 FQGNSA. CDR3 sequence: CASSLSQGSSYEQYF. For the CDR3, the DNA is TGTGCCAGCAGCTTAAGTCAGGGATCGTCCTACGAGCAGTACTTC.

This chain's CDR3 is CASSWRDRVLDGYTF. The CDR3 bases are TGTGCCAGCAGTTGGCGGGACAGGGTTTTGGATGGCTACACCTTC. The chain uses TRBV28 and TRBJ1-2, with TRBD1 matching over 9 bases. Germline lookup yields CDR1 MDHEN and CDR2 SYDVKM. J was trimmed by 6 bases and V by 4 bases; bases with no gene match: 9. This CDR3 has 15 amino acids.

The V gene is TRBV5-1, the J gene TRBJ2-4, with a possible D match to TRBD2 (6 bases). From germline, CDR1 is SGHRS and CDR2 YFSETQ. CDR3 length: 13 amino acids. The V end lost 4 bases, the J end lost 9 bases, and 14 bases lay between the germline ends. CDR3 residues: CASSTGAGGIQYF. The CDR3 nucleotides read TGCGCCAGCAGCACCGGGGCCGGGGGCATTCAGTACTTC.

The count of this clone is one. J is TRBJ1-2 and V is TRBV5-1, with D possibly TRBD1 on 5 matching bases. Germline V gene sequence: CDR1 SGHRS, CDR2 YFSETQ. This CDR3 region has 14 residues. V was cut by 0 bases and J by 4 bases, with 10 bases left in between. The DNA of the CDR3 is TGCGCCAGCAGCTTGGATTGGGGCGGCTATGGCTACACCTTC. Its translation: CASSLDWGGYGYTF.